The T cell receptor (beta chain) under discussion was sequenced for a study of blood T cell repertoires in COVID-19. TCRdb's table, derived via immunoSEQ multiplex PCR, lists solely in-frame clones and lacks some. Of over 200,000 clones listed, roughly 90% are singletons. V was pared by 4 bases and J by 9 bases, with 9 bases of the junction left unmatched. This CDR3 comprises 14 residues. The germline V gene encodes CDR1 LNHDA and CDR2 SQIVND (reference sequence). V is TRBV19 and J is TRBJ1-2, with 9 bases matching TRBD1. Input material: peripheral blood. The receptor was isolated from a woman aged 60-75 years with acute or convalescent COVID-19. The CDR3 is CASSSPGQGVSYTF. For the CDR3, the DNA is TGTGCCAGTAGTAGTCCGGGACAGGGTGTGAGCTACACCTTC.